This T cell receptor (beta chain) was observed in a study of blood T cell repertoires in COVID-19. Germline V gives CDR1 DFQATT, CDR2 SNEGSKA (reference sequence). There are 13 residues in the CDR3. V lost 3 bases to trimming and J lost 0 bases, with 7 bases between them. Some clones are missing from TCRdb's copy, which holds only in-frame ones; the method was immunoSEQ multiplex PCR. The table shows under 300,000 clones, with about 90% occurring only once. The source material was PBMCs or T cells enriched from blood (not recorded which). The source of this sequence is a woman aged 55-69 years who had recovered from COVID-19. The chain carries TRBV20-1 and TRBJ2-3; a weak D match, TRBD1 (5 bases). CDR3 DNA: TGCAGTGCTAGTCAGGGCAGCACAGATACGCAGTATTTT. Amino acid sequence: CSASQGSTDTQYF.